Listed below are T cell receptor beta chains from one sample, sequenced in a study of T-cell reconstitution after alpha-beta-depleted transplantation in children. In TCRdb, the PCR reads were re-called with MiXCR into one record per CDR3 protein. The table lists about 300,000 distinct CDR3 sequences, around 10% of them singletons. This specimen was PBMCs, taken before TCRalphabeta/CD19-depleted stem cell transplant. The source of these receptors is a boy under two years old with acute myeloid leukemia, due to receive a stem cell transplant. Each CDR3 is given with its conserved first and last residue. A D gene is named only where the DNA matches it firmly. A clone size is listed for some rows: how often the clone was seen (once, few, many), or a class if it is expanded.

j_call: TRBJ2-2; cdr3_length: 16; v_call: TRBV5-1; d_call: -; clone_size: -; cdr3_nt: TGCGCCAGCAGCTTGGAGGTCACCACGAACACCGGGGAGCTGTTTTTT; cdr3_aa: CASSLEVTTNTGELFF
j_call: TRBJ2-3; cdr3_length: 14; v_call: TRBV3-1; d_call: -; clone_size: many; cdr3_nt: TGTGCCAGCAGCCTTACAAGTCTGTCAGATACGCAGTATTTT; cdr3_aa: CASSLTSLSDTQYF
j_call: TRBJ2-5; cdr3_length: 14; v_call: TRBV7-3; d_call: -; clone_size: few; cdr3_nt: TGTGCCAGCAGCAAAGGAGGTCCCCAAGAGACCCAGTACTTC; cdr3_aa: CASSKGGPQETQYF
j_call: TRBJ2-1; cdr3_length: 16; v_call: TRBV6-1; d_call: TRBD2; clone_size: many; cdr3_nt: TGTGCCAGCAGTAAATGGACTAGCGGGAAATACAATGAGCAGTTCTTC; cdr3_aa: CASSKWTSGKYNEQFF
j_call: TRBJ2-3; cdr3_length: 15; v_call: TRBV12-3/TRBV12-4; d_call: -; clone_size: many; cdr3_nt: TGTGCCAGCAGCTTGGGGGGCGAGGGCACAGATACGCAGTATTTT; cdr3_aa: CASSLGGEGTDTQYF
j_call: TRBJ2-1; cdr3_length: 16; v_call: TRBV7-9; d_call: -; clone_size: many; cdr3_nt: TGTGCCAGCACCGACCTAGGGCTAAAATGGGGCAATGAGCAGTTCTTC; cdr3_aa: CASTDLGLKWGNEQFF
j_call: TRBJ2-3; cdr3_length: 14; v_call: TRBV20-1; d_call: -; clone_size: many; cdr3_nt: TGCAGTGCTAGAGGGGTTTTTGCGACAGATACGCAGTATTTT; cdr3_aa: CSARGVFATDTQYF
j_call: TRBJ1-1; cdr3_length: 13; v_call: TRBV24-1; d_call: -; clone_size: many; cdr3_nt: TGTGCCACCAGTGATTTTGGGGACACTGAAGCTTTCTTT; cdr3_aa: CATSDFGDTEAFF
j_call: TRBJ2-2; cdr3_length: 13; v_call: TRBV29-1; d_call: TRBD1; clone_size: many; cdr3_nt: TGCAGCGGGGACAGGGGAAACACCGGGGAGCTGTTTTTT; cdr3_aa: CSGDRGNTGELFF
j_call: TRBJ2-1; cdr3_length: 18; v_call: TRBV5-1; d_call: TRBD2; clone_size: -; cdr3_nt: TGCGCCAGCAGCCCTGGAGCGGGGGGGTGGAGCTCCTACAATGAGCAGTTCTTC; cdr3_aa: CASSPGAGGWSSYNEQFF